Listed below are T cell receptor beta chains from one sample, sequenced in a study of blood T cell repertoires in COVID-19. Profiling relied on immunoSEQ multiplex PCR, and the TCRdb table lists in-frame clones only, not all of them. The data contain 150,000 to 200,000 clones, roughly nine tenths of them singletons. The specimen sequenced was PBMCs or T cells enriched from blood (not recorded which). Receptors were obtained from a human donor with acute COVID-19. The donor label of this sample is uncertain. Both conserved end residues are part of each CDR3. Fields, in order: CDR3 protein, V gene.

CASSTLDRDTEAFF | TRBV19
CASSFYLSTEAFF | TRBV28
CASGPFTAYEQYF | TRBV12-5
CATSDGLASYNEQFF | TRBV24-1
CASSHGGQTGFTDTQYF | TRBV4-1
CASSPGGSTNEKLFF | TRBV9
CAWSAVQDSPLHF | TRBV30
CASSFFAGSYEQYF | TRBV7-6
CASSLQGQGTSPLHF | TRBV5-1
CASSGTGLVRSPLHF | TRBV5-4
CASSPGGQGYGYTF | TRBV28
CASSSNRGLAGANTGELFF | TRBV11-2
CASSALMNQPQHF | TRBV19
CASSEYAPDSMNTEAFF | TRBV25-1
CASSKDPNPPSGGVEETQYF | TRBV21-1
CATSDSGTGNTGELFF | TRBV24-1
CASSEAEGLAYEQYF | TRBV6-1
CASSFLPLAATGELFF | TRBV7-8
CASSPRLASTNEQFF | TRBV6-4
CASTLAGGFTGELFF | TRBV19
CASSPSTVDGYTF | TRBV7-2
CASSQEGQGYGYTF | TRBV4-1
CATSASGADRTEAFF | TRBV24-1
CASSSGYTGELFF | TRBV7-9
CASSGGLATDTQYF | TRBV7-3
CASSHVLFRQGGSSGANVLTF | TRBV4-1
CSVEGGARDTQYF | TRBV29-1
CASSPGQSYGYTF | TRBV11-2
CASSYNEEQYF | TRBV6-5
CSVTSGTGYTEAFF | TRBV29-1
CASSDWATGPGEQFF | TRBV6-4
CASSSPGGGGYTF | TRBV5-4
CASSIMVWTGLVNTEAFF | TRBV19
CASSRTGISSPLHF | TRBV7-8
CAWSVLRVSPLHF | TRBV30
CASSPEVSSYEQYF | TRBV2
CASSRGDTDTQYF | TRBV6-4
CASSYQRGSGGTEAFF | TRBV6-6
CASSVPGRHSNQPQHF | TRBV9
CASSLGWEGETQYF | TRBV5-4
CASSPRTTNTGELFF | TRBV4-3
CATSDLPLAGVHNEQFF | TRBV24-1
CASSLVPPVNTEAFF | TRBV7-2
CASSPPSESLEAFF | TRBV18
CASSPRQNTEAFF | TRBV18
CASSRTGGQETQYF | TRBV6-2/TRBV6-3
CASSLPGKETQYF | TRBV5-5
CASREAGGAGGFTDTQYF | TRBV25-1
CAITSGLARGETQYF | TRBV10-3
CASSLGWGPGNTIYF | TRBV7-2
CASSQERGHYGYTF | TRBV4-3
CASSSATGLSSYEQYF | TRBV7-9
CASFPGGGFFGYTF | TRBV18
CAWADWSEAFF | TRBV30
CATSRVSVVSGSYGYTF | TRBV15
CASSLLGGYTEAFF | TRBV7-3